Each of the 19 T cell receptor beta chains below was sequenced from the same sample in a study of T cell responses to AZD1222 COVID-19 vaccine. Profiling relied on immunoSEQ multiplex PCR, and the TCRdb table lists in-frame clones only, not all of them. The table shows around 140,000 clones, with about 86% occurring only once. The specimen comprised peripheral blood, sampled 28 days after the second AZD1222 dose. The receptors originated from an adult who received the AZD1222 COVID-19 vaccine.

V usage is TRBV3-1 (or the pseudogene TRBV3-2) and J usage is TRBJ1-2; D possibly corresponds to TRBD1 (6 bases). Trimming shortened V by 3 bases and J by 4 bases, and 12 bases separated the two germline ends. The CDR3 covers 14 residues. Germline loops: CDR1 LGHDT, CDR2 YNNKEL (reference sequence). The CDR3, as DNA: TGTGCCAGCAGCCACCTAGGACAGAGCTATGGCTACACCTTC. Amino acid sequence: CASSHLGQSYGYTF.

The V gene is TRBV6-5, the J gene TRBJ1-1; D is unclear. In germline, CDR1 is MNHEY, CDR2 SVGAGI. V was trimmed by 7 bases and J by 0 bases, leaving 9 bases between them. The CDR3 has 13 amino acids. The CDR3 sequence: CASKVGMNTEAFF. The CDR3 region has the DNA TGTGCCAGCAAAGTGGGAATGAACACTGAAGCTTTCTTT.

In its sample, this clone was seen once. The CDR3 spells CASSLARDIAETQYF. CDR3 nucleotides: TGTGCCAGCAGCTTAGCGCGGGACATTGCCGAGACCCAGTACTTC. V is TRBV7-9 and J is TRBJ2-5; D tentatively fits TRBD1 or TRBD2 (6 bases each). With 0 bases removed from V and 5 bases from J, the gap between germline ends came to 13 bases. The V gene's germline CDR1 is SEHNR and CDR2 FQNEAQ (reference sequence). The CDR3 extends over 15 amino acids.

This clone appeared a single time. The V call is TRBV6-1, the J call TRBJ1-2; TRBD1 agrees at 10 bases. Unmatched junction bases numbered 13, after V lost 1 base and J lost 8 bases. The CDR3 extends over 17 amino acids. Germline assignment: CDR1 MNHNS and CDR2 SASEGT. The CDR3 DNA follows: TGTGCCAGCAGTGAAGTCCTTCTGGACAGGGGGATGGGAGGCTACACCTTC. Its protein product is CASSEVLLDRGMGGYTF.

The chain recombines TRBV30 with TRBJ1-6, with unresolved D. This CDR3 region has 13 residues. Germline V gene data show CDR1 as GTSNPN and CDR2 as SVGIG (reference sequence). V was clipped by 2 bases and J by 7 bases, with 9 bases between them. This chain's CDR3 is CAWSPSPNSPLHF. As DNA, the CDR3 is TGTGCCTGGAGTCCTTCCCCCAATTCACCCCTCCACTTT.

The rearrangement uses TRBV7-2 and TRBJ2-7; 10 positions match TRBD2. The CDR3 length is 15 residues. From germline, CDR1 is SGHTA and CDR2 FQGNSA. The V segment lost 5 bases and the J segment 4 bases; nucleotides outside the gene matches: 8. Here the CDR3 reads CASSAQRGGVYEQYF. CDR3 sequence (DNA): TGTGCCAGCAGCGCCCAGCGGGGGGGCGTTTACGAGCAGTACTTC.

This clone was observed a single time. The chain recombines TRBV28 with TRBJ1-2; D remains ambiguous. With 8 bases removed from V and 0 bases from J, the gap between germline ends came to 7 bases. The length of the CDR3 is 12 residues. The germline CDR1 and CDR2 sequences are MDHEN and SYDVKM. The CDR3 reads CASSEANYGYTF. The CDR3 nucleotides read TGTGCCAGCTCAGAAGCTAACTATGGCTACACCTTC.

This clone was seen only once. The J gene is TRBJ1-1, the V gene TRBV29-1, with D perhaps TRBD1 (6 bases). The CDR3 runs to 15 residues. Germline V gene sequence: CDR1 SQVTM, CDR2 ANQGSEA. Trimming took 8 bases from V and 7 from J, leaving 26 bases between them. As DNA, the CDR3 is TGCAGCACCGTCGGGGGGCACGGGCGGTTTAATGAAGCTTTCTTT. Its translation is CSTVGGHGRFNEAFF.

This clone was counted a single time. The J gene is TRBJ2-2, the V gene TRBV4-2; maybe TRBD1 (6 bases). Germline-derived CDR1 and CDR2 are LGHNA and YNFKEQ. Deletions cut 6 bases from V and 7 bases from J, with 15 bases between. The length of the CDR3 is 14 residues. The CDR3 spells CASSIDRSNGELFF. The CDR3 coding sequence is TGTGCCAGCAGTATTGACAGGTCTAACGGGGAGCTGTTTTTT.

This clone was counted a single time. This rearrangement joins TRBV5-8 to TRBJ2-5; D possibly matches TRBD1 or TRBD2 (5 bases each). CDR1 and CDR2 from the germline V gene are SGHTS and YDEGEE. V lost 3 bases and J 2 bases, leaving 11 bases between the germline ends. This CDR3 region has 14 residues. This chain's CDR3 is CASSWGFRQETQYF. DNA of the CDR3: TGTGCCAGCAGCTGGGGGTTTCGGCAAGAGACCCAGTACTTC.

This rearrangement joins TRBV7-9 to TRBJ2-3; 11 positions agree with TRBD1. V was pared by 0 bases and J by 6 bases, with 8 bases of the junction left unmatched. Germline V gene lookup returns CDR1 SEHNR and CDR2 FQNEAQ (reference sequence). This CDR3 spans 17 amino acids. This CDR3 is CASSLALRDRGMDTQYF. For the CDR3, the DNA is TGTGCCAGCAGCTTAGCGCTAAGGGACAGGGGGATGGATACGCAGTATTTT.

This chain connects TRBV7-9 to TRBJ1-4, with 12 bases lining up with TRBD1. Germline loops: CDR1 SEHNR, CDR2 FQNEAQ (reference sequence). CDR3 length equals 17 residues. The V segment lost 4 bases and the J segment 8 bases; nucleotides outside the gene matches: 11. Here the CDR3 DNA reads TGTGCCAGCAGCTGGGGACAGGGGGCAGGGGGTCACGAAAAACTGTTTTTT. It encodes CASSWGQGAGGHEKLFF.

This clone was seen more than once but under ten times. V usage is TRBV3-1 (or the pseudogene TRBV3-2) and J usage is TRBJ1-5; D gene ambiguous. CDR3 size: 14 residues. Trimming took 2 bases from V and 4 from J, leaving 9 bases between them. Per the germline V gene, CDR1 is LGHDT and CDR2 is YNNKEL (reference sequence). The chain's CDR3 is CASSQFVGNQPQHF. The CDR3 nucleotides read TGTGCCAGCAGCCAATTTGTTGGGAATCAGCCCCAGCATTTT.

The rearrangement joins TRBV29-1 to TRBJ1-1; tentatively, D is TRBD1 (6 bases). Germline assignment: CDR1 SQVTM and CDR2 ANQGSEA. V lost 8 bases to trimming and J lost 1 base, with 11 bases between them. This CDR3 has 12 residues. The CDR3 reads CSLGQPNTEAFF. Written as DNA, the CDR3 is TGCAGCCTAGGACAGCCGAACACTGAAGCTTTCTTT. The whole variable domain, remainder taken from reference TRBV29-1 and TRBJ1-1, is SAVISQKPSRDICQRGTSLTIQCQVDSQVTMMFWYRQQPGQSLTLIATANQGSEATYESGFVIDKFPISRPNLTFSTLTVSNMSPEDSSIYLCSLGQPNTEAFFGQGTRLTVV.

This chain joins TRBV11-2 and TRBJ1-5, with a possible D match to TRBD1 (6 bases). The CDR3 length is 15 residues. Germline loops: CDR1 SGHAT, CDR2 FQNNGV. The V end was cut by 1 base, the J end by 4 bases, with 11 bases between. CDR3 bases: TGTGCCAGCAGCTTAGGGGGGGCAGGGAATCAGCCCCAGCATTTT. Its protein is CASSLGGAGNQPQHF. The full variable domain, its missing parts supplied by reference TRBV11-2 and TRBJ1-5, is EAGVAQSPRYKIIEKRQSVAFWCNPISGHATLYWYQQILGQGPKLLIQFQNNGVVDDSQLPKDRFSAERLKGVDSTLKIQPAKLEDSAVYLCASSLGGAGNQPQHFGDGTRLSIL.

The CDR3 DNA reads as TGTGCCAGCAGTCCTTACCGTGGTCGGACTGAAGCTTTCTTT. It specifies CASSPYRGRTEAFF. The chain employs TRBV6-4 and TRBJ1-1; D not resolved. Germline loops: CDR1 MRHNA, CDR2 SNTAGT. The CDR3 spans 14 residues. V was pared by 5 bases and J by 5 bases, with 15 bases between.

The chain uses TRBV27 and TRBJ2-7; 7 bases agree with TRBD2. Per the germline V gene, CDR1 is MNHEY and CDR2 is SMNVEV (reference sequence). The CDR3 spans 15 residues. V was pared by 0 bases and J by 6 bases, with 8 bases of the junction left unmatched. CDR3 sequence (DNA): TGTGCCAGCAGTTTATCTAGCGGGTCCTACAGCGAGCAGTACTTC. Protein sequence: CASSLSSGSYSEQYF.

This clone was seen a single time. The V call is TRBV19, the J call TRBJ2-7; D gene ambiguous. From germline, CDR1 is LNHDA and CDR2 SQIVND (reference sequence). V lost 6 bases to trimming and J lost 7 bases, with 19 bases between them. The CDR3 is 14 amino acids. The CDR3 is CASRGRYSNLEQYF. CDR3 bases: TGTGCCAGTAGGGGCAGGTATAGTAACTTGGAGCAGTACTTC.

V is TRBV6-1 and J is TRBJ2-1, with unresolved D. In germline, CDR1 is MNHNS, CDR2 SASEGT. This CDR3 has 16 amino acids. V lost 1 base, J lost 0 bases, and 10 bases lay in between. The CDR3: CASSEELPSSYNEQFF. CDR3 sequence (DNA): TGTGCCAGCAGTGAAGAGCTCCCGAGCTCCTACAATGAGCAGTTCTTC.